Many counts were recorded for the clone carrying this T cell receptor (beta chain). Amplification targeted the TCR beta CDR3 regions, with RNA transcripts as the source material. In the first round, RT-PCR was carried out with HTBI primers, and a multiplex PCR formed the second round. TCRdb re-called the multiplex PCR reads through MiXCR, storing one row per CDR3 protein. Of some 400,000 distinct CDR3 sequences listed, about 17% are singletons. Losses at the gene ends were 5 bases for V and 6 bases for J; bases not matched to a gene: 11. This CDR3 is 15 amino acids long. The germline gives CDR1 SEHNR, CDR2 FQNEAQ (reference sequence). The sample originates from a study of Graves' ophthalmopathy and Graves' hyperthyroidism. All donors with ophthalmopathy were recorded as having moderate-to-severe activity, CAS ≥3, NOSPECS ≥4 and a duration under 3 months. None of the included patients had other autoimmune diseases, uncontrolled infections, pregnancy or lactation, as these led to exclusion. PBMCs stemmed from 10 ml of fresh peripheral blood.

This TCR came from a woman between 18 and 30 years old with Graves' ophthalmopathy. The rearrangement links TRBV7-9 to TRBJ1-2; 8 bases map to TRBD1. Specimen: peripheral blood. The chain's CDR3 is CASSLGQGTKDGYTF. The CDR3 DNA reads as TGTGCCAGCAGCCTAGGACAGGGAACAAAGGATGGCTACACCTTC.